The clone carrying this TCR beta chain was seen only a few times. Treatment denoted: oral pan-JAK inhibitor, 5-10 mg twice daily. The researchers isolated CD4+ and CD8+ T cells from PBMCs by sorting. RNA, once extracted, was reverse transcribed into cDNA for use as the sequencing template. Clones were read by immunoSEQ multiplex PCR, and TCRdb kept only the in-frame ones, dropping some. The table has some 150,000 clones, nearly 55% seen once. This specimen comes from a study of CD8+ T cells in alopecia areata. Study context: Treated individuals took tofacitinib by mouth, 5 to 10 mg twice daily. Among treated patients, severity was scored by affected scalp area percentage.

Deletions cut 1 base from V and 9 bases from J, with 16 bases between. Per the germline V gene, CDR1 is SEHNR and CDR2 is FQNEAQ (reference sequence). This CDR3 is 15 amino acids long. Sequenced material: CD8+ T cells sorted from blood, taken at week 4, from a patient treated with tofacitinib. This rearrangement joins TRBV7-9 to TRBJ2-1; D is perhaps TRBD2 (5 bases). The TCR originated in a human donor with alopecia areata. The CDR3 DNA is TGTGCCAGCAGCTTAGATATAGTTGGAGGTGCTGAGCAGTTCTTC. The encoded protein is CASSLDIVGGAEQFF.